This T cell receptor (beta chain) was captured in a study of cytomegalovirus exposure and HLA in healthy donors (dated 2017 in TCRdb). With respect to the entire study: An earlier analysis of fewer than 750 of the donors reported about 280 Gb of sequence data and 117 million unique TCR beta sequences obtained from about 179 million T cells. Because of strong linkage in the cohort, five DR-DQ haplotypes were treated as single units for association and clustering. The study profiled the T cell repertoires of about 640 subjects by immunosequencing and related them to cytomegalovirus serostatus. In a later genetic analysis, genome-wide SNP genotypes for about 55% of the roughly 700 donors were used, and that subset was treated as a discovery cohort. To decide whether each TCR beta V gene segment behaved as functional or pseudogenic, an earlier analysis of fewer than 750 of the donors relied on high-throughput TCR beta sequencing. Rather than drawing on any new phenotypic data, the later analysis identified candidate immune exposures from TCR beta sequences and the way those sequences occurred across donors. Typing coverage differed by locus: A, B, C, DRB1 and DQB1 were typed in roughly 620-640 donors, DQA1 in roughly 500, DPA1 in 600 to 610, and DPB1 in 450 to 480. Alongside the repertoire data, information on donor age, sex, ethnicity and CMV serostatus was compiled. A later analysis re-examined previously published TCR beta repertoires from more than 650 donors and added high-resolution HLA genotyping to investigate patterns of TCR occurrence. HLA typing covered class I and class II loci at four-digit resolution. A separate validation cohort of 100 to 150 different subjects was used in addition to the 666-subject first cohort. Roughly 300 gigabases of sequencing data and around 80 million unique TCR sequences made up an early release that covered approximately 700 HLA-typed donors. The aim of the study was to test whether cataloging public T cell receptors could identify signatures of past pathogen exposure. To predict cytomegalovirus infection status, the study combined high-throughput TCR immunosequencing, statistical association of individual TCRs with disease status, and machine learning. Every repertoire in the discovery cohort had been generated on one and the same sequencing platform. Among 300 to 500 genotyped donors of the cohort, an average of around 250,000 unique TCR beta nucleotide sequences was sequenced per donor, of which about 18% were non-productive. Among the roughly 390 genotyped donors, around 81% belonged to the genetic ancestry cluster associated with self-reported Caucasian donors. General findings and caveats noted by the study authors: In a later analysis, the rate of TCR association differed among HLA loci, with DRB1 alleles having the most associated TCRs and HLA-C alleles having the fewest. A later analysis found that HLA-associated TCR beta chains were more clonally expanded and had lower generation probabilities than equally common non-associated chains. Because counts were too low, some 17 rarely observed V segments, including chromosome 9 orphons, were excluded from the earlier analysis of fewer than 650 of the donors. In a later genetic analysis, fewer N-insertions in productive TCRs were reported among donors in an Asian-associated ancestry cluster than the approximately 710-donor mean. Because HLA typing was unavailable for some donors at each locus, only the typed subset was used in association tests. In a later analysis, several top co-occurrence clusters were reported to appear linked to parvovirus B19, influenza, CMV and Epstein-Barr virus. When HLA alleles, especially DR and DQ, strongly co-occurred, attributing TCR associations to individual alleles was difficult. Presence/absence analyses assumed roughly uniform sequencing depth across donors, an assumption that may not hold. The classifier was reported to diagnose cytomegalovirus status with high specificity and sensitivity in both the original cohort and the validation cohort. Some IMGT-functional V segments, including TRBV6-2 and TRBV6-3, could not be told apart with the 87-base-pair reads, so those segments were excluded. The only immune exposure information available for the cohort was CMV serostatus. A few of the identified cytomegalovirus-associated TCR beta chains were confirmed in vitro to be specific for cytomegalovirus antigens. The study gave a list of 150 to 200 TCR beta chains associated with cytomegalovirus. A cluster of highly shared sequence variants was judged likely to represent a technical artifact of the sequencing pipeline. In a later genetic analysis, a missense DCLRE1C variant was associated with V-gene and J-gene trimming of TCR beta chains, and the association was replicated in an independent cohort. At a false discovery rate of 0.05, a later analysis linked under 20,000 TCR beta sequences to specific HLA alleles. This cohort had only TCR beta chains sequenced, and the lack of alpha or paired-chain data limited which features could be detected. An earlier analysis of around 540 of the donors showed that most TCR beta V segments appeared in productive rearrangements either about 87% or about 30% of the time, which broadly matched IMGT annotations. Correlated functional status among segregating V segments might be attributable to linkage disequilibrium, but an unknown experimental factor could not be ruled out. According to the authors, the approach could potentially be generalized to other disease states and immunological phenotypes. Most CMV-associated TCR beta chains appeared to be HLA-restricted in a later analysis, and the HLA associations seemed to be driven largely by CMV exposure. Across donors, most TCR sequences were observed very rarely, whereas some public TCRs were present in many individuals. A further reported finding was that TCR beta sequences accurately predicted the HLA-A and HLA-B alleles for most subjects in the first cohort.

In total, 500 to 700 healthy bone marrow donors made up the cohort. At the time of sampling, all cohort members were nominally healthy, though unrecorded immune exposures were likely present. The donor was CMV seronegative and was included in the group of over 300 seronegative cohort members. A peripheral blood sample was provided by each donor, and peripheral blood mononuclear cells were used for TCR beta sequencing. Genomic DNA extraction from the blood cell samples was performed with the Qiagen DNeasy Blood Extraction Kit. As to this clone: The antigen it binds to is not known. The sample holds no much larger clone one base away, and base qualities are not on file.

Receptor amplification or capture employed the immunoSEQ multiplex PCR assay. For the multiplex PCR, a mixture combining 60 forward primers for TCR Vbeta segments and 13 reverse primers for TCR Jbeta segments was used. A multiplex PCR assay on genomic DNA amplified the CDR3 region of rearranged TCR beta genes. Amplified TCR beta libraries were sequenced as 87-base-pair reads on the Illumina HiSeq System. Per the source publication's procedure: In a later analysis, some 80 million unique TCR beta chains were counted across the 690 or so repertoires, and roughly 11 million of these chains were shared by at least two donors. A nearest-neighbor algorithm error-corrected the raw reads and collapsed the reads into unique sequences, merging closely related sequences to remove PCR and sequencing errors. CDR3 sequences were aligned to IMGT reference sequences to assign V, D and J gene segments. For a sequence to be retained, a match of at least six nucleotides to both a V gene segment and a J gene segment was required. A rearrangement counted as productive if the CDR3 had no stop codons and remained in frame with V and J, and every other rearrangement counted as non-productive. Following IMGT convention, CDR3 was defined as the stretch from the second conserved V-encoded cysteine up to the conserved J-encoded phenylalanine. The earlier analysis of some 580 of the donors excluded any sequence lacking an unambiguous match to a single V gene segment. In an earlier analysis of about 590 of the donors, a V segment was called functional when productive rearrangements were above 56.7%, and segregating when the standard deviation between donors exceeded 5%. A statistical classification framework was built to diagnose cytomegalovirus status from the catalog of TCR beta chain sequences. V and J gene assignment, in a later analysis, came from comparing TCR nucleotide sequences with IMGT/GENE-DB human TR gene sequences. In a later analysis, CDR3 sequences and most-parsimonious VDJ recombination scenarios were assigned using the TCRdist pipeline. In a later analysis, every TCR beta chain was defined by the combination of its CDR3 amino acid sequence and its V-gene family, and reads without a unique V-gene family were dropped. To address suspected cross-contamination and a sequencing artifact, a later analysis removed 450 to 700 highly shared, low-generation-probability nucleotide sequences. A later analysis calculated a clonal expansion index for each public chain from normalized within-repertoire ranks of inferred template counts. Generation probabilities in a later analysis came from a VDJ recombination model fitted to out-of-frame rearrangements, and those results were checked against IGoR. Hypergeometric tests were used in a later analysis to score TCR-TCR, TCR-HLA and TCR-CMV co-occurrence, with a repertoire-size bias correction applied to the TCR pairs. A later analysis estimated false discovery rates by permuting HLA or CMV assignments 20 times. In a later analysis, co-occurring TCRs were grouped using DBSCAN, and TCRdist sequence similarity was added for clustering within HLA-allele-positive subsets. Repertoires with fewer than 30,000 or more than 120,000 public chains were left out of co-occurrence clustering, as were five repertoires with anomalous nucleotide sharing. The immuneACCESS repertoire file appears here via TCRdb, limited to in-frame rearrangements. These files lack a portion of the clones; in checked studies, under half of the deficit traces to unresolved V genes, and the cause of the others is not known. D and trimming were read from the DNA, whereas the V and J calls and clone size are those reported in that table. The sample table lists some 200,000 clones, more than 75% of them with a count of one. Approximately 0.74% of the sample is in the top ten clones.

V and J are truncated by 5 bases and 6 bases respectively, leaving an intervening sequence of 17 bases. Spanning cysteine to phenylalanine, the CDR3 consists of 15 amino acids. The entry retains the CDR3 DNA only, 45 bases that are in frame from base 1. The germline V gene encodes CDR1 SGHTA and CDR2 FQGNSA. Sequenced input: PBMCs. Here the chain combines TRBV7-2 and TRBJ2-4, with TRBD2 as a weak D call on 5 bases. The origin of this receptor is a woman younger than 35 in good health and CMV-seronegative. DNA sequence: TGTGCCAGCAGCCCCCAAGGAGGAATCCTAAACATTCAGTACTTC. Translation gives CASSPQGGILNIQYF.